The next 23 T cell receptor beta chains were all read from a single sample in a study of molecular identifiers for immune sequencing clone quantification. TCRdb re-analysed the PCR reads in MiXCR, keeping a single row per CDR3 protein. The sample lists tens of thousands of distinct CDR3 sequences, about a fifth occurring once. The sequencing input was naive CD8+ T cells from blood, with Jurkat cell RNA spiked in. Subset described: FACS-sorted CD8+CD4-CCR7+CD45RA+ naive T cells. These TCRs come from a human donor in good health. Some libraries in this study had Jurkat cell RNA spiked in.

In its sample, this clonotype was seen a few times. The rearrangement joins TRBV6-1 to TRBJ2-3, with 12 bases fitting TRBD1. The CDR3 runs to 19 residues. V shed 1 base, J shed 5 bases, and the junction held 13 bases outside the gene matches. In germline, CDR1 is MNHNS, CDR2 SASEGT. CDR3 protein: CASSEDFTGTGGRGDTQYF. DNA for the CDR3: TGTGCCAGCAGTGAAGACTTTACGGGGACAGGGGGCAGAGGAGATACGCAGTATTTT.

This clonotype was picked up a small number of times. J is TRBJ2-7 and V is TRBV7-9; 9 nucleotides agree with TRBD1. Germline CDR1 is SEHNR and CDR2 is FQNEAQ (reference sequence). Trimming at V came to 4 bases and at J to 1 base, leaving 5 bases not matched to a gene. The CDR3 length is 15 residues. The CDR3 nucleotides are TGTGCCAGCAGCTCCGGAGGACAGGGGTCCTACGAGCAGTACTTC. Its translation: CASSSGGQGSYEQYF.

This clonotype was counted only a few times. The rearrangement uses TRBV10-3 and TRBJ2-7; 8 bases are shared with TRBD1. CDR1 ENHRY and CDR2 SYGVKD come from the germline V gene. Unmatched junction bases numbered 11, after V lost 10 bases and J lost 6 bases. This CDR3 contains 13 residues. CDR3 loop: CATMDRTGSEQYF. The CDR3 nucleotides are TGTGCCACTATGGACCGGACAGGGAGCGAGCAGTACTTC.

Ten or more counts support this clonotype. The rearrangement links TRBV27 to TRBJ1-5, with D uncertain. Germline assignment: CDR1 MNHEY and CDR2 SMNVEV (reference sequence). This CDR3 comprises 15 residues. The V and J ends lost 3 bases and 4 bases respectively, with 13 bases between them. The CDR3 DNA sequence: TGTGCCAGCAGTTTTAGTTTTACCCGAAATCAGCCCCAGCATTTT. Translating gives CASSFSFTRNQPQHF.

With respect to this clonotype: A much larger clone sits a single nucleotide away, making a read error possible. The chain uses TRBV28 and TRBJ2-5; 7 bases line up with TRBD2. CDR3 length equals 15 residues. Germline lookup yields CDR1 MDHEN and CDR2 SYDVKM. The V gene end was trimmed by 7 bases and the J gene end by 4 bases; junction bases not matched to a gene: 12. CDR3 nucleotides: TGTGCCAGCACTGTCAGCGCTGTAGCGGGAGAGACCCAGTACTTC. This gives the protein CASTVSAVAGETQYF.

The CDR3 bases are TGTGCCAGCAGCTTGACGGGAGATGGTTCCTACAATGAGCAGTTCTTC. It is translated as CASSLTGDGSYNEQFF. The chain links TRBV7-9 to TRBJ2-1; maybe TRBD2 (6 bases). The V and J ends lost 3 bases and 1 base respectively, with 13 bases between them. Per germline, CDR1 SEHNR and CDR2 FQNEAQ (reference sequence). The CDR3 is 16 amino acids.

This clonotype appeared many times. The V gene is TRBV13, the J gene TRBJ1-1; 8 bases match TRBD1. This CDR3 comprises 12 residues. CDR1 and CDR2 (germline): PRHDT, FYEKMQ (reference sequence). With V trimmed by 5 bases and J by 6 bases, 2 bases remained unmatched. This CDR3 is CASSLTGAEAFF. The CDR3 region has the DNA TGTGCCAGCAGCCTGACAGGGGCTGAAGCTTTCTTT.

This clonotype has ten or more counts. This rearrangement joins TRBV30 to TRBJ2-7; D ambiguous. The CDR3 contains 16 residues. The germline V and J ends were trimmed by 0 bases and 2 bases, with 17 bases remaining between them. CDR1 and CDR2 (germline): GTSNPN, SVGIG (reference sequence). CDR3 DNA sequence: TGTGCCTGGAGTGTTGCTTGGGGTAGGGAAGCCTACGAGCAGTACTTC. Translated, it gives CAWSVAWGREAYEQYF. Full variable domain (remainder filled in from reference TRBV30 and TRBJ2-7): SQTIHQWPATLVQPVGSPLSLECTVEGTSNPNLYWYRQAAGRGLQLLFYSVGIGQISSEVPQNLSASRPQDRQFILSSKKLLLSDSGFYLCAWSVAWGREAYEQYFGPGTRLTVT.

Turning to this clonotype: At one of its ends the junction is not consistent with the germline gene, which may arise from a read error. The V gene is TRBV12-3 or TRBV12-4, the J gene TRBJ2-3; no clear D gene. The J call may be mistaken, given a closer DNA end match to TRBJ2-1. CDR3 length: 14 amino acids. As DNA, the CDR3 is TGTGCCAGCAGCAATGGCGGAACCTACAATGGGCAGTTCTTC. Translated, it gives CASSNGGTYNGQFF.

This clonotype was detected many times. This rearrangement joins TRBV19 to TRBJ1-5, with 11 positions matching TRBD1. The V gene's germline CDR1 is LNHDA and CDR2 SQIVND (reference sequence). V lost 3 bases, J lost 6 bases, and 4 bases stayed unmatched. This CDR3 spans 15 amino acids. CDR3 DNA sequence: TGTGCCAGTAGTATTGGGACAGGGGGGCTTCAGCCCCAGCATTTT. It is translated as CASSIGTGGLQPQHF.

Comment on this clonotype: This could be a read error, since a much larger clone is one nucleotide away. The chain links TRBV5-4 to TRBJ2-1, with unresolved D. Germline-derived CDR1 and CDR2 are SGHNT and YYREEE (reference sequence). This CDR3 comprises 16 residues. The ends were cut back, 3 bases at V and 4 bases at J, with 17 bases in the middle. CDR3 in amino acids: CASSSAVGTGYNEQFF. Written as DNA, the CDR3 is TGTGCCAGCAGCTCGGCGGTCGGTACTGGGTACAATGAGCAGTTCTTC.

About this clonotype itself: With a much larger clone just one base away, this may be a read error. The genes are TRBV4-1 and TRBJ2-7; perhaps TRBD2 as D (6 bases). The CDR3 spans 16 residues. Germline CDR1 MGHRA, CDR2 YSYEKL. CDR3 coding DNA: TGCGCCAGCAGCCAAAGGGGTGGAGGGCCCGACTACGGGCAGTACTTC. Translating it yields CASSQRGGGPDYGQYF.

This clonotype was seen repeatedly, ten times or more. The V call is TRBV5-1, the J call TRBJ2-7; 8 bases are a match to TRBD1. V dropped 7 bases and J dropped 7; count of bases not matched to a gene: 4. The CDR3 loop spans 11 amino acids. Germline CDR1 SGHRS, CDR2 YFSETQ. Here the CDR3 DNA reads TGCGCCAGCCGCAGGGGGCGGGAGCAGTACTTC. Its translation is CASRRGREQYF.

This clonotype was seen repeatedly, ten times or more. V gene TRBV5-1 combines with J gene TRBJ2-5; D is unclear. V lost 0 bases and J 4 bases, leaving 4 bases between the germline ends. CDR1 is SGHRS and CDR2 is YFSETQ in the germline V gene. The CDR3 consists of 12 residues. As DNA, the CDR3 is TGCGCCAGCAGCTTGGCTGGAGAGACCCAGTACTTC. This encodes CASSLAGETQYF.

This clonotype was detected only a few times. This chain uses TRBV15 with TRBJ2-3, with 8 bases identical to TRBD2. This CDR3 contains 16 residues. Germline V gene lookup returns CDR1 LNHNV and CDR2 YYDKDF (reference sequence). Germline trimming cut 5 bases from V and 3 bases from J; bases unmatched to any gene: 10. CDR3 coding DNA: TGTGCCACCAGCCCCGGGGGGGCGAGTATAACAGATACGCAGTATTTT. Amino acids: CATSPGGASITDTQYF. Based on the CDR3 plus reference TRBV15 and TRBJ2-3, the full variable domain is DAMVIQNPRYQVTQFGKPVTLSCSQTLNHNVMYWYQQKSSQAPKLLFHYYDKDFNNEADTPDNFQSRRPNTSFCFLDIRSPGLGDTAMYLCATSPGGASITDTQYFGPGTRLTVL.

In this sample, this clonotype turned up many times. V gene TRBV4-3 combines with J gene TRBJ2-1; D gene ambiguous. The CDR3 consists of 15 residues. Germline V gene data show CDR1 as LGHNA and CDR2 as YSLEER. V was shortened by 0 bases and J by 4 bases, with 10 bases between the two germline ends. CDR3 loop: CASSQDTPRYNEQFF. The CDR3 DNA reads TGCGCCAGCAGCCAAGACACACCCAGATACAATGAGCAGTTCTTC.

This clonotype has a count of ten or more. This chain connects TRBV7-6 to TRBJ2-5; D is perhaps TRBD1 (5 bases). Per germline, CDR1 SGHVS and CDR2 FNYEAQ. V lost 5 bases and J 0 bases, leaving 10 bases between the germline ends. This CDR3 comprises 14 residues. The CDR3 spells CASSRRQYQETQYF. CDR3 coding DNA: TGTGCCAGCAGCCGAAGACAGTACCAAGAGACCCAGTACTTC.

To note about this clonotype: Because it lacks the conserved phenylalanine or tryptophan at the end, this CDR3 is likely a read error. This rearrangement joins TRBV19 to TRBJ2-6; D unclear. Germline loops: CDR1 LNHDA, CDR2 SQIVND (reference sequence). The V and J ends lost 4 bases and 2 bases respectively, with 9 bases between them. The CDR3 runs 15 residues. The CDR3 protein is CASSTLATGANVLTS. DNA for the CDR3: TGTGCCAGTAGTACACTGGCCACTGGGGCCAACGTCCTGACTTCC.

This chain joins TRBV19 and TRBJ2-3; D gene unclear. In germline, CDR1 is LNHDA, CDR2 SQIVND (reference sequence). Trimming removed 1 base at V and 3 bases at J, with 2 bases between. This CDR3 has 12 residues. CDR3 protein: CASSIGTDTQYF. The CDR3 DNA reads TGTGCCAGTAGTATAGGTACAGATACGCAGTATTTT.

As concerns this clonotype: A much larger clone differs by one base, so this may be a read error. This chain links TRBV27 with TRBJ1-5; no reliable D call. Germline CDR1 and CDR2: MNHEY and SMNVEV (reference sequence). The CDR3 is 15 amino acids. V was pared by 2 bases and J by 0 bases, with 8 bases between. DNA of the CDR3: TGTGCCAGCAGTTTAAGGGCATGTAGCAATCAGCCCCAGCATTTT. Translating it yields CASSLRACSNQPQHF.

This clonotype has at least ten counts. The V and J genes are TRBV11-3 and TRBJ2-1, with D perhaps matching TRBD2 (6 bases). With 2 bases removed from V and 8 bases from J, the gap between germline ends came to 16 bases. The CDR3 length is 15 residues. CDR1 and CDR2 from the germline V gene are SGHNT and YENEEA. This CDR3 is CASSLYPGGYDEQFF. In DNA form, the CDR3 reads TGTGCCAGCAGCTTATACCCAGGAGGGTACGATGAGCAGTTCTTC.

This clonotype was seen many times. The gene calls are TRBV19 and TRBJ2-2; the D gene is possibly TRBD1 (5 bases). This CDR3 is built from 15 residues. CDR1 and CDR2 from the germline V gene are LNHDA and SQIVND (reference sequence). Trimming took 4 bases from V and 0 from J, leaving 9 bases between them. CDR3 sequence (DNA): TGTGCCAGTAGTAGCGGACACCCGAACACCGGGGAGCTGTTTTTT. Translation gives CASSSGHPNTGELFF.

Points on this clonotype: This may arise from a read error, as a much more abundant clone is one base away. This CDR3 fails to terminate in the conserved phenylalanine or tryptophan, so it likely reflects a read error. This chain joins TRBV24-1 and TRBJ2-2; D is undetermined. Trimming removed 2 bases from V and 6 bases from J, with 15 bases in between. The CDR3 is 16 amino acids. Germline assignment: CDR1 KGHDR and CDR2 SFDVKD. The CDR3 DNA sequence: TGTGCCACCAGTGATTCCCCCGTCCGGGTCGCCGGGGAGCTGTTTTCT. Translating gives CATSDSPVRVAGELFS.